The rows below give T cell receptor beta chains drawn from one sample of a study of radiotherapy plus CTLA-4 blockade in lung cancer. TCRdb keeps only in-frame clones here, not all; method: immunoSEQ multiplex PCR. The profile shows 55,000 to 80,000 clones, 70% to 85% of them singletons. Sample: peripheral blood, taken from a patient treated with radiotherapy plus ipilimumab. These receptors came from a human donor with non-small cell lung cancer who had a complete response to radiotherapy plus ipilimumab. CDR3s leave out the opening cysteine and the closing phenylalanine or tryptophan. A D gene is named only where the DNA matches it firmly.

j_call | cdr3_length | v_call | d_call | cdr3_aa
TRBJ1-2 | 15 | TRBV4-3 | . | ASSQDYTGSIRRGYT
TRBJ2-5 | 9 | TRBV20-1 | . | SAGQQETQY
TRBJ2-1 | 13 | TRBV10-2 | TRBD2 | ASSRTSGGVVQQF
TRBJ1-2 | 12 | TRBV9 | . | ASSVDLGFYGYT
TRBJ2-7 | 13 | TRBV7-8 | TRBD1 | ASSMGQGHSYEQY
TRBJ2-3 | 13 | TRBV5-5 | TRBD2 | ASSSIAGSTDTQY
TRBJ2-5 | 12 | TRBV27 | . | ASSSQGGRETQY
TRBJ2-3 | 16 | TRBV27 | TRBD2 | ASSSPGREAPRLDTQY
TRBJ2-1 | 11 | TRBV4-3 | . | ASSQDGRDEQF
TRBJ2-2 | 14 | TRBV4-1 | TRBD1 | ASSLTGTGNTGELF
TRBJ1-1 | 13 | TRBV5-1 | . | ASSLVPGPVTEAF
TRBJ1-5 | 11 | TRBV30 | . | AWSRGSNQPQH
TRBJ1-2 | 18 | TRBV5-4 | TRBD1 | ASSLWGPGQANLRDYGYT
TRBJ1-2 | 11 | TRBV29-1 | TRBD1 | SVEGQGVYGYT
TRBJ2-1 | 11 | TRBV30 | . | AWSPRRGYEQF
TRBJ2-1 | 15 | TRBV4-1 | . | ASSQPRDGSSYNEQF
TRBJ1-2 | 13 | TRBV6-5 | . | ASSYGMKRGYGYT
TRBJ1-2 | 11 | TRBV19 | . | ASKFRDNYGYT